These 28 T cell receptor beta chains came from one sample sequenced in a study of T cell responses to AZD1222 COVID-19 vaccine. Assay used: immunoSEQ multiplex PCR; TCRdb lists only in-frame clones, some missing. The sample consists of 180,000 or so clones, 90% to 95% of them appearing once. Specimen: peripheral blood, collected 28 days after the second AZD1222 dose. The receptors were gathered from an adult who received the AZD1222 COVID-19 vaccine.

This chain joins TRBV19 and TRBJ2-3, with D possibly matching TRBD1 (6 bases). Deletions cut 6 bases from V and 4 bases from J, with 17 bases between. The germline CDR1 and CDR2 sequences are LNHDA and SQIVND (reference sequence). This CDR3 is 15 amino acids long. In DNA, the CDR3 is TGTGCCAGTAGAGCCTACAGGGCTGGGGCAGATACGCAGTATTTT. Amino acids: CASRAYRAGADTQYF. Complete variable domain (other parts from reference TRBV19 and TRBJ2-3): DGGITQSPKYLFRKEGQNVTLSCEQNLNHDAMYWYRQDPGQGLRLIYYSQIVNDFQKGDIAEGYSVSREKKESFPLTVTSAQKNPTAFYLCASRAYRAGADTQYFGPGTRLTVL.

This clone was observed a single time. The CDR3 DNA sequence: TGTGCCAGCAGCTTAGTTGGGAGGGTATACAATGAGCAGTTCTTC. Its protein is CASSLVGRVYNEQFF. V gene TRBV7-2 combines with J gene TRBJ2-1; 7 positions match TRBD2. From germline, CDR1 is SGHTA and CDR2 FQGNSA. V shed 1 base and J 4 bases; nucleotides not matched to a gene: 4. The CDR3 runs to 15 residues.

This sequence joins TRBV5-1 and TRBJ2-2, with 7 positions matching TRBD1. The CDR3 spans 15 residues. CDR1 SGHRS and CDR2 YFSETQ come from the germline V gene. V trimming: 4 bases; J trimming: 2 bases; junction bases outside the gene matches: 5. The CDR3 coding sequence is TGCGCCAGCAGCCCGAGACAGGGCAACACCGGGGAGCTGTTTTTT. It yields the protein CASSPRQGNTGELFF.

This chain joins TRBV12-3 or TRBV12-4 and TRBJ1-2; D is unresolved. The CDR3 is 13 residues long. Deletions cut 3 bases from V and 8 bases from J, with 13 bases between. In DNA, the CDR3 is TGTGCCAGCAGTTTTCTTTTTCGGCAGGGCTACACCTTC. Amino acids: CASSFLFRQGYTF.

The DNA for the CDR3 is TGTGCCAGCAGTTCTCCGTTGGGAAACACCATATATTTT. As protein: CASSSPLGNTIYF. The V gene is TRBV6-5, the J gene TRBJ1-3; no firm D call. Between the trimmed V and J ends, which lost 4 bases and 4 bases, there was a span of 8 bases. Per the germline V gene, CDR1 is MNHEY and CDR2 is SVGAGI. This CDR3 has 13 amino acids.

The gene calls are TRBV5-1 and TRBJ1-2, with 12 bases lining up with TRBD1. The CDR3 consists of 20 residues. Losses at the gene ends were 0 bases for V and 5 bases for J; bases not matched to a gene: 17. CDR1 is SGHRS and CDR2 is YFSETQ in the germline V gene. The CDR3 reads CASSLGNTGTGGAGMYGYTF. As DNA, the CDR3 is TGCGCCAGCAGCTTGGGTAACACCGGGACAGGGGGCGCGGGAATGTATGGCTACACCTTC.

The rearrangement links TRBV18 to TRBJ2-5; D gene ambiguous. With 3 bases removed from V and 4 bases from J, the gap between germline ends came to 6 bases. The CDR3 extends over 12 amino acids. The germline gives CDR1 KGHSH, CDR2 LQKENI. The CDR3 region has the DNA TGTGCCAGCTCACCCATGTTAGAGACCCAGTACTTC. This codes for CASSPMLETQYF.

The rearrangement links TRBV27 to TRBJ1-2, with D possibly matching TRBD1 (6 bases). The CDR3 spans 14 residues. Trimming left V 4 bases short and J 7 bases short, with 16 bases between. Per the germline V gene, CDR1 is MNHEY and CDR2 is SMNVEV (reference sequence). The CDR3 region is CASSSGGGFGGYTF. The CDR3 nucleotides are TGTGCCAGCAGTTCGGGGGGCGGCTTTGGTGGCTACACCTTC.

The rearrangement uses TRBV5-1 and TRBJ1-2, with D possibly being TRBD1 (6 bases). The V gene's germline CDR1 is SGHRS and CDR2 YFSETQ. The CDR3 runs 16 residues. Trimming cost V 2 bases and J 4 bases, with 18 bases left between them. This CDR3 is CASSFSDIGGLYGYTF. Here the CDR3 DNA reads TGCGCCAGCAGCTTTTCTGATATAGGGGGACTCTATGGCTACACCTTC.

The chain recombines TRBV7-2 with TRBJ1-6, with D uncertain. Trimming removed 3 bases from V and 10 bases from J, with 19 bases in between. The CDR3 contains 16 residues. Looked up from germline, CDR1 is SGHTA and CDR2 is FQGNSA. CDR3 in DNA: TGTGCCAGCAGCTTCTTGGCAGGAGGGCGGTTATCACCCCTCCACTTT. Protein sequence: CASSFLAGGRLSPLHF.

This chain links TRBV29-1 with TRBJ2-1, with D possibly TRBD1 on 5 matching bases. In germline, CDR1 is SQVTM, CDR2 ANQGSEA. V dropped 7 bases and J dropped 7 bases, with 14 bases sitting between them. The CDR3 is made up of 12 amino acids. The DNA for the CDR3 is TGCAGCGGCCTTGGGGCGCCGAATGAGCAGTTCTTC. Protein: CSGLGAPNEQFF.

V and J are TRBV19 and TRBJ2-1; TRBD2 aligns across 9 bases. The CDR3 spans 14 residues. V shed 7 bases and J 4 bases; nucleotides not matched to a gene: 5. Germline lookup yields CDR1 LNHDA and CDR2 SQIVND (reference sequence). DNA of the CDR3: TGTGCCAGTAAGGGTAGCGGGGGTTACAATGAGCAGTTCTTC. It specifies CASKGSGGYNEQFF.

J is TRBJ2-3 and V is TRBV3-1 (or the pseudogene TRBV3-2); no firm D call. The CDR3 spans 14 residues. Trimming pared 1 base from V and 3 bases from J, leaving 8 bases between. Per the germline V gene, CDR1 is LGHDT and CDR2 is YNNKEL (reference sequence). CDR3 coding DNA: TGTGCCAGCAGCCAAGGACCATCTACAGATACGCAGTATTTT. This gives the protein CASSQGPSTDTQYF.

J is TRBJ2-7 and V is TRBV12-5, with D uncertain. The CDR3 spans 11 residues. V was shortened by 6 bases and J by 7 bases, with 10 bases between the two germline ends. Germline assignment: CDR1 LGHNT and CDR2 FRNRAP. The CDR3 DNA sequence: TGTGCTAGTGGCCCGCCTGAAGAGCAGTACTTC. The encoded protein is CASGPPEEQYF. The whole variable domain, remainder taken from reference TRBV12-5 and TRBJ2-7, is DARVTQTPRHKVTEMGQEVTMRCQPILGHNTVFWYRQTMMQGLELLAYFRNRAPLDDSGMPKDRFSAEMPDATLATLKIQPSEPRDSAVYFCASGPPEEQYFGPGTRLTVT.

The chain employs TRBV4-1 and TRBJ1-3; D unresolved. The CDR3 spans 15 residues. Germline-derived CDR1 and CDR2 are MGHRA and YSYEKL. The germline V and J ends were trimmed by 1 base and 0 bases, with 7 bases remaining between them. CDR3 DNA sequence: TGCGCCAGCAGCCAAGGAGAAGGCTCTGGAAACACCATATATTTT. Translated, it gives CASSQGEGSGNTIYF.

This chain uses TRBV9 with TRBJ2-6; maybe TRBD2 (6 bases). The CDR3 has 16 residues. The germline CDR1 and CDR2 sequences are SGDLS and YYNGEE. The V and J ends lost 3 bases and 0 bases respectively, with 10 bases between them. The CDR3 here is CASSARRDSGANVLTF. The CDR3 DNA sequence: TGTGCCAGCAGCGCCAGGAGGGACTCTGGGGCCAACGTCCTGACTTTC.

The rearrangement joins TRBV19 to TRBJ1-1, with D tentatively TRBD1 (6 bases). The germline gives CDR1 LNHDA, CDR2 SQIVND (reference sequence). V shed 1 base and J shed 4 bases, with 13 bases lying between them. The length of the CDR3 is 15 residues. The CDR3 DNA is TGTGCCAGTAGTATAGTAAAGGGGGGCTTCACTGAAGCTTTCTTT. Its protein product is CASSIVKGGFTEAFF.

A single count supports this clone. CDR3 protein: CARSLPGTSGPVYEQYF. The CDR3 nucleotides read TGTGCCAGAAGCTTGCCCGGGACTAGCGGGCCAGTCTACGAGCAGTACTTC. This sequence joins TRBV5-3 and TRBJ2-7; 12 bases line up with TRBD2. TRBV5-3 carries the ORF label, with uncertain function. This CDR3 has 17 amino acids. The junction had 8 bases not matched to a gene; V was cut back by 1 base and J by 3 bases.

The J gene is TRBJ1-2, the V gene TRBV2; no reliable D call. From germline, CDR1 is SNHLY and CDR2 FYNNEI. Trimming left V 1 base short and J 4 bases short, with 16 bases between. CDR3 length: 16 residues. CDR3 DNA: TGTGCCAGCAGTGAAGTTCCCGGGCAGGCATCCTATGGCTACACCTTC. Encoded protein: CASSEVPGQASYGYTF. Full variable domain (rest looked up from reference TRBV2 and TRBJ1-2): EPEVTQTPSHQVTQMGQEVILRCVPISNHLYFYWYRQILGQKVEFLVSFYNNEISEKSEIFDDQFSVERPDGSNFTLKIRSTKLEDSAMYFCASSEVPGQASYGYTFGSGTRLTVV.

The chain uses TRBV3-1 (or the pseudogene TRBV3-2) and TRBJ1-3; D may be TRBD1 (6 bases). The CDR3 length is 13 residues. Germline V CDR1 and CDR2: LGHDT, YNNKEL (reference sequence). Between the trimmed V and J ends, which lost 3 bases and 9 bases, there was a span of 12 bases. The DNA of the CDR3 is TGTGCCAGCAGCCAGGTTGGGGGCACCACCATATATTTT. Amino acid sequence: CASSQVGGTTIYF.

The chain carries TRBV7-3 and TRBJ2-3; D uncertain. V shed 3 bases and J shed 1 base, with 11 bases lying between them. The CDR3 length is 15 residues. Germline V gene sequence: CDR1 SGHTA, CDR2 FQGTGA. The CDR3, as DNA: TGTGCCAGCAGCTTTTTTGGGGTGGGCACAGATACGCAGTATTTT. Its translation: CASSFFGVGTDTQYF.

CDR3 nucleotide sequence: TGCGCCAGCAGCTTGGATTCTTCCAGATATGGCTACACCTTC. Its translation is CASSLDSSRYGYTF. The genes are TRBV5-1 and TRBJ1-2; D call uncertain. CDR3 size: 14 residues. Per the germline V gene, CDR1 is SGHRS and CDR2 is YFSETQ. V lost 0 bases, J lost 5 bases, and 11 bases lay in between.

The chain couples TRBV12-3 or TRBV12-4 to TRBJ1-5; D gene uncertain. The germline V and J ends were trimmed by 3 bases and 1 base, with 4 bases remaining between them. The CDR3 covers 13 residues. The CDR3 coding sequence is TGTGCCAGCAGTTTCTTAAGCAATCAGCCCCAGCATTTT. As protein: CASSFLSNQPQHF.

V usage is TRBV7-9 and J usage is TRBJ1-2; perhaps TRBD1 as D (5 bases). Germline V CDR1 and CDR2: SEHNR, FQNEAQ (reference sequence). The CDR3 has 13 amino acids. Trimming left V 2 bases short and J 8 bases short, with 12 bases between. The CDR3: CASSLLTAEGYTF. The CDR3 DNA is TGTGCCAGCAGCTTACTGACAGCGGAGGGCTACACCTTC.

The CDR3 here is CASSLGGGPVASPLHF. CDR3 nucleotide sequence: TGTGCCAGCAGCTTAGGAGGGGGCCCCGTCGCGTCACCCCTCCACTTT. This chain connects TRBV7-9 to TRBJ1-6, with 7 bases lining up with TRBD1. The germline CDR1 and CDR2 sequences are SEHNR and FQNEAQ (reference sequence). CDR3 length equals 16 residues. J gave up 10 bases and V 1 base, and 10 bases lay outside the gene matches.

The chain employs TRBV5-6 and TRBJ1-2, with TRBD1 as a possible D gene (5 bases). CDR1 SGHDT and CDR2 YYEEEE come from the germline V gene. The CDR3 runs 15 residues. V was clipped by 2 bases and J by 2 bases, with 13 bases between them. This CDR3 reads CASSLTWTPNYGYTF. CDR3 DNA: TGTGCCAGCAGCTTAACATGGACACCCAACTATGGCTACACCTTC.

V and J are TRBV7-8 and TRBJ2-3, with TRBD2 matching over 11 bases. CDR1 and CDR2 (germline): SGHVS, FQNEAQ. After removal of 5 bases from V and 6 bases from J, the junction contained 13 bases not matched to a gene. The CDR3 consists of 17 residues. The CDR3 DNA reads TGTGCCAGCAGCCCAAGCAGTAGCGGGGGGGAGTATGATACGCAGTATTTT. Translation gives CASSPSSSGGEYDTQYF.

V and J are TRBV2 and TRBJ1-1, with D maybe TRBD1 (6 bases). Germline assignment: CDR1 SNHLY and CDR2 FYNNEI. Trimming stripped 10 bases from V and 5 bases from J, with 17 bases between. This CDR3 region has 13 residues. The CDR3 DNA sequence: TGTGCCATCGGTTTACAGGGACGGACTGAAGCTTTCTTT. Its protein is CAIGLQGRTEAFF.